This passage covers 10 T cell receptor beta chains from one sample sequenced in a study of cytomegalovirus exposure and HLA in healthy donors. The PCR ran on 60 Vbeta and 13 Jbeta primers. Produced via immunoSEQ multiplex PCR; TCRdb's table is partial and in-frame only. The sample has fewer than 150,000 clones; roughly 80% are singletons. The sample consisted of PBMCs. These receptors came from a woman between 40 and 50 years old in good health and CMV-seropositive.

The J gene is TRBJ1-1, the V gene TRBV12-5, with 11 bases identical to TRBD1. The ends lost 5 bases at V and 1 base at J; junction bases unmatched: 9. There are 17 residues in the CDR3. Germline V CDR1 and CDR2: LGHNT, FRNRAP. The CDR3 sequence is CASGAAGTGGWNTEAFF. The CDR3 DNA follows: TGTGCTAGTGGTGCGGCCGGGACAGGGGGGTGGAACACTGAAGCTTTCTTT.

CDR3 nucleotide sequence: TGTGCCAGCAGCTGGGGACAGGGGTTCGGCTACACCTTC. Its protein product is CASSWGQGFGYTF. The chain carries TRBV7-2 and TRBJ1-2; 10 bases are shared with TRBD1. V shed 4 bases and J 8 bases; nucleotides not matched to a gene: 4. Germline-derived CDR1 and CDR2 are SGHTA and FQGNSA. The CDR3 length is 13 residues.

The chain recombines TRBV7-3 with TRBJ2-5; 8 nucleotides match TRBD1. Trimming removed 4 bases from V and 2 bases from J; junction bases left unmatched: 9. The CDR3 extends over 16 amino acids. Looked up from germline, CDR1 is SGHTA and CDR2 is FQGTGA. CDR3 region: CASSSGGRALQETQYF. Here the CDR3 DNA reads TGTGCCAGCAGCTCAGGGGGCAGGGCCCTTCAAGAGACCCAGTACTTC.

This clone was recorded only once. The chain employs TRBV7-3 and TRBJ2-1; maybe TRBD1 (5 bases). The CDR3 length is 15 residues. Per germline, CDR1 SGHTA and CDR2 FQGTGA. Between the trimmed V and J ends, which lost 4 bases and 0 bases, there was a span of 10 bases. In nucleotides, the CDR3 is TGTGCCAGCAGCTCCAGGGTTAGCTCCTACAATGAGCAGTTCTTC. The encoded protein is CASSSRVSSYNEQFF.

This clone was seen once. The V call is TRBV5-1, the J call TRBJ2-7; tentative D call: TRBD2 (6 bases). CDR1 is SGHRS and CDR2 is YFSETQ in the germline V gene. This CDR3 has 15 amino acids. V was pared by 2 bases and J by 6 bases, with 18 bases between. The CDR3 region is CASSLGDSDPTEQYF. The CDR3 coding sequence is TGCGCCAGCAGCTTAGGGGACTCGGACCCTACCGAGCAGTACTTC.

The chain uses TRBV6-1 and TRBJ2-2; TRBD1 matches 9 bases. The length of the CDR3 is 15 residues. Trimming cost V 4 bases and J 6 bases; bases outside gene matches: 6. The germline V gene has CDR1 MNHNS and CDR2 SASEGT. The CDR3 reads CASSVPRQGAGELFF. CDR3 coding DNA: TGTGCCAGCAGTGTCCCGCGACAGGGGGCCGGGGAGCTGTTTTTT.

The rearrangement uses TRBV29-1 and TRBJ2-3, with D possibly TRBD1 on 5 matching bases. CDR1 and CDR2 (germline): SQVTM, ANQGSEA. The CDR3 is 11 residues long. The V end lost 6 bases, the J end lost 6 bases, and 10 bases lay between the germline ends. As DNA, the CDR3 is TGCAGCGTGCCTTCAGGGGATACGCAGTATTTT. It codes for CSVPSGDTQYF.

The sample holds a few counts of this clone. V and J are TRBV5-1 and TRBJ1-6; 7 bases are shared with TRBD1. J gave up 10 bases and V 3 bases, and 7 bases lay outside the gene matches. Germline V gene lookup returns CDR1 SGHRS and CDR2 YFSETQ. The CDR3 sequence is 14 residues long. The CDR3 here is CASSYRQGNSPLHF. The DNA of the CDR3 is TGCGCCAGCAGCTACCGACAGGGTAACTCACCCCTCCACTTT.

This sequence joins TRBV11-2 and TRBJ1-1; a possible D gene is TRBD1 (6 bases). Germline V gene data show CDR1 as SGHAT and CDR2 as FQNNGV. The CDR3 is made up of 15 amino acids. With 1 base removed from V and 1 base from J, the gap between germline ends came to 10 bases. The CDR3 reads CASSLGQAENTEAFF. In DNA form, the CDR3 reads TGTGCCAGCAGCTTAGGACAGGCCGAGAACACTGAAGCTTTCTTT.

This chain links TRBV9 with TRBJ2-7; weak D call: TRBD1 (6 bases). This CDR3 contains 15 residues. V lost 1 base and J 4 bases, leaving 15 bases between the germline ends. CDR1 is SGDLS and CDR2 is YYNGEE in the germline V gene. This CDR3 is CASSVSGTYAYEQYF. In DNA, the CDR3 is TGTGCCAGCAGCGTATCCGGGACATACGCTTACGAGCAGTACTTC.